The T cell receptor (beta chain) under discussion was sequenced for a study of identical twins (TCRdb year 2016). About the investigation overall: To test whether fetal clonotypes persist, the study used deep sequencing on TCR alpha and beta repertoires from monozygotic twins, unrelated adults of various ages, and cord blood. To rule out contamination, replicate twin experiments were performed at different times with different library preparation protocols. What the work shows at the level of the full study, not this receptor alone: Zero-insertion analyses could be partly confounded by invariant T cells such as MAIT and iNKT, although diverse VJ usage argued against such confounding for most clonotypes. Compared with coincidental sharing between unrelated individuals, out-of-frame TCR alpha sequences shared between twins had an excess of sequences with low generation probability. A weaker excess of twin sharing was found in beta out-of-frame sequences because the signal-to-noise ratio was lowered by fewer shared sequences. Conclusions relied on cross-sectional statistical analysis, since the same donors could not be followed over many years. Abundant cord blood beta clonotypes carried fewer insertions; young adult naive repertoires showed a weaker similar trend, while memory repertoires showed none. In monozygotic twins, recombination models systematically underestimated out-of-frame TCR alpha sharing, but the models matched the sharing seen between unrelated individuals.

Libraries were built with 5' RACE. Sequenced on an Illumina HiSeq 2000. Template switching introduced a universal primer binding site; the final cDNA contained a unique molecular identifier, enabling accurate counting of TCR cDNA molecules. Specific primers in the conserved constant-segment region were used to synthesize first-strand cDNA for TCR alpha and beta chains. Each cDNA library was double barcoded, with a SMART-Mk sample barcode plus Illumina barcodes, to control for contamination. TruSeq adapter sequences along with Illumina sample barcodes were introduced in two successive PCR steps. The Illumina HiSeq platform was used with custom primers to sequence TCR alpha and beta cDNA libraries. On the study's bioinformatics: Unique molecular identifiers were extracted from raw reads with MiGEC, and CDR3 positions were determined with MiXCR. For each individual, recombination models were inferred using an EM algorithm with the repgenHMM and IGoR tools. The tcR package in R was used for shared clonotype analysis, with sharing normalized by the product of cloneset sizes. Out-of-frame nonproductive sequences were analyzed to study raw recombination free of thymic and clonal selection effects. TCRdb reprocessed the public reads (quality trimming at Q25 with fastp, clone calling with MiXCR) and kept in-frame beta chains. Here each entry gathers all rows of one CDR3 protein and keeps the most common genes and DNA. The V and J calls were determined by TCRdb, not by the authors. For this sample the table gives 650,000 to 800,000 distinct CDR3 sequences, of which around 8.6% were detected only once. 0.8% to 1% of the sample belongs to the ten largest clones.

The CDR3 sequence holds 15 residues, the cysteine and phenylalanine included. Only the CDR3 DNA is retained, 45 bases long and in frame from the first base. CDR1 is given as LGHDT and CDR2 as YNNKEL, both from the germline V gene (reference sequence). The germline V end is reduced by 2 bases and the J end by 7 bases; junction bases left unmatched: 6. Every donor in the study was a healthy Caucasian. Three pairs of female monozygotic twins, all aged roughly 18 to 29 years, made up the twin cohort. RNA for TCR libraries was isolated from peripheral blood mononuclear cells. A note on this clonotype: Its cognate antigen has yet to be identified. No much larger clone exists at a distance of one base, and base qualities are not known.

These same records also appear under a second study, on yellow fever vaccine responses in identical twins. The second study's paper adds: According to the authors, in identical twins the way T cells responded to vaccination appeared partly convergent and partly personalized. In identical twins, the study followed T cell clones that responded to the vaccine with precision.

The specimen sequenced was PBMCs. This clonotype was obtained from a woman under 30 in good health. The chain was built from TRBV3-1 and TRBJ2-4, with TRBD1 identical over 9 junction bases. The CDR3 has the sequence CASSQFPQGANIQYF. The sequenced DNA: TGTGCCAGCAGCCAATTCCCACAGGGGGCGAACATTCAGTACTTC.